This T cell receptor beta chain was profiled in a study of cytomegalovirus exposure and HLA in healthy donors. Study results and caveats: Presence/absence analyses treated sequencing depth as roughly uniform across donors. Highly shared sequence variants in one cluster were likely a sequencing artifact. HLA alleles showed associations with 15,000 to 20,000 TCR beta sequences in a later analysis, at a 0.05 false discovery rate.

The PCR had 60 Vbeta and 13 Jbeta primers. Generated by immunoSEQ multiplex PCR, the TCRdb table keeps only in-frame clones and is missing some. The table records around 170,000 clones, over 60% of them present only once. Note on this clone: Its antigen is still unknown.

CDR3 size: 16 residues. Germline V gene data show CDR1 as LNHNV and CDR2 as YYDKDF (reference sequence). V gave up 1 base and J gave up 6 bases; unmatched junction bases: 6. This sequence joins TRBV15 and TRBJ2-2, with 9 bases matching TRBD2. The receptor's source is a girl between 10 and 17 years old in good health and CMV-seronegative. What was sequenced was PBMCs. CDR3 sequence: CATSRGRGGGSGELFF. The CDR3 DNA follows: TGTGCCACCAGCAGAGGGCGGGGGGGCGGATCCGGGGAGCTGTTTTTT.